This T cell receptor beta chain was recorded in a study of cytomegalovirus exposure and HLA in healthy donors. General study findings and limits: V- and J-gene trimming of TCR beta was linked (in a later analysis) to a missense DCLRE1C variant.

Participants comprised healthy donors of bone marrow. PCR used 60 Vbeta primers and 13 Jbeta primers. The table came from immunoSEQ multiplex PCR; TCRdb's copy has only in-frame clones and leaves some out. The sample carries 65,000 to 100,000 clones, roughly 83% recorded once. In the case of this clone: What it binds is not known.

The receptor comes from a woman in her forties in good health and CMV-seropositive. The specimen was PBMCs.

The CDR3 DNA is TGTGCCAGCAGCTTAGACCTGCAGGGAGGAGCTTTCTTT. Protein sequence: CASSLDLQGGAFF. V usage is TRBV11-2 and J usage is TRBJ1-1, with D possibly matching TRBD1 (5 bases). V lost 0 bases, J lost 10 bases, and 12 bases lay in between. The length of the CDR3 is 13 residues. Per germline, CDR1 SGHAT and CDR2 FQNNGV.